This TCR beta chain was sequenced for a study of CD8 T cells in ankylosing spondylitis. From the 5' RACE reads, TCRdb called clonotypes with MiXCR, one entry per CDR3 protein. Here the sample spans hundreds of thousands of distinct CDR3 sequences, approximately 10% being singletons. The CDR3 covers 16 residues. Trimming cost V 3 bases and J 3 bases, with 18 bases left between them. Per germline, CDR1 LGHNA and CDR2 YSLEER. This clonotype was seen more than once but under ten times. Its antigen is unknown. General study points: Apparently characteristic of ankylosing spondylitis blood was a TCR beta motif (roughly eight highly homologous variants). Significantly higher representation of disease-linked clones was reported for matched ankylosing spondylitis synovial fluid.

This clonotype was sampled from a male donor with ankylosing spondylitis. J is TRBJ2-7 and V is TRBV4-3; D possibly matches TRBD1 or TRBD2 (6 bases each). The sequenced sample consisted of blood, either unsorted or a sorted T cell fraction (not recorded which). The CDR3 reads CASSQKGGGSDYEQYF. As DNA, the CDR3 is TGCGCCAGCAGCCAGAAAGGGGGAGGATCCGACTACGAGCAGTACTTC.